This T cell receptor beta chain comes out of a study of blood T cell repertoires in COVID-19. Study details: Acute and convalescent COVID-19 specimens originated in the United States, Italy and Spain. From T cells, B-cell-depleted T cells, or PBMCs came the material, which was cDNA or gDNA.

The CDR3 runs to 13 residues. The germline V gene has CDR1 MNHNY and CDR2 SVGAGI (reference sequence). Trimming cost V 9 bases and J 4 bases, with 13 bases left between them. Authors' processing steps: Amplification of reference gene primers was used by the study to estimate nucleated cell counts. Data came from immunoSEQ multiplex PCR; TCRdb stores just in-frame clones and leaves some out. V and J calls and clone size follow that table, whereas D and trimming were derived from the DNA. Among approximately 170,000 clones listed, roughly four fifths were seen once. Material: peripheral blood. This chain links TRBV6-6 with TRBJ2-1; possibly TRBD2 for D (6 bases). This clonotype was sampled from a man aged 60 to 75 with active or convalescent COVID-19. CDR3 sequence reads: CASSRDSYNEQFF. CDR3 DNA sequence: TGTGCCAGTTCCCGGGACTCGTACAATGAGCAGTTCTTC.